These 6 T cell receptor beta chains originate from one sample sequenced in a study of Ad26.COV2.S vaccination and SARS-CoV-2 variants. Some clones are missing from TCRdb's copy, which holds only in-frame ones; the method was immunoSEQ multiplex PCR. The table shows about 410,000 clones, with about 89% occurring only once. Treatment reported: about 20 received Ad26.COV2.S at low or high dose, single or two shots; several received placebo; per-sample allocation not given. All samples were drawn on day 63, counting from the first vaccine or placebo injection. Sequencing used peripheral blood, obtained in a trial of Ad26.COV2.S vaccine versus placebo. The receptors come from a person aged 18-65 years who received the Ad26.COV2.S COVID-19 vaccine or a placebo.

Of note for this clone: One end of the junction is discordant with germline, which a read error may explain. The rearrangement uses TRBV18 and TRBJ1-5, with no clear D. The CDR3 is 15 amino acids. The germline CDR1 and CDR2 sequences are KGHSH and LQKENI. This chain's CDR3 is CASSPRVSLNEPQHF. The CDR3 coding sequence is TGTGCCAGCTCACCACGGGTCAGCCTCAATGAGCCCCAGCATTTT.

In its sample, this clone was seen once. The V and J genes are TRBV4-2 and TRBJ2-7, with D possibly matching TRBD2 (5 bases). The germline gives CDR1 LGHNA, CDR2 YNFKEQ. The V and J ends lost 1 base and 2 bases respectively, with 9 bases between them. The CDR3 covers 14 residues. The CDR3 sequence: CASSQVRGTYEQYF. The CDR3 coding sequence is TGTGCCAGCAGCCAAGTTCGGGGAACCTACGAGCAGTACTTC.

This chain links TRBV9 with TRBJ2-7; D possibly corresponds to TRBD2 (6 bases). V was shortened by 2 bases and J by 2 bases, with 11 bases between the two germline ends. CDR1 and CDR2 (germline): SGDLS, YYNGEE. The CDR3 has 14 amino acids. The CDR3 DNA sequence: TGTGCCAGCAGCGTTGCTAGCGCGACCTACGAGCAGTACTTC. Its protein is CASSVASATYEQYF.

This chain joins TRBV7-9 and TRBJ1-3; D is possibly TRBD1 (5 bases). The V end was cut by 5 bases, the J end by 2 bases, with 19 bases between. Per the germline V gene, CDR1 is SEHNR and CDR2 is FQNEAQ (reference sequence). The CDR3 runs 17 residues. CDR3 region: CASSVSGPLGPGNTIYF. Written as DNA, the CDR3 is TGTGCCAGCAGCGTATCGGGACCGCTCGGTCCTGGAAACACCATATATTTT.

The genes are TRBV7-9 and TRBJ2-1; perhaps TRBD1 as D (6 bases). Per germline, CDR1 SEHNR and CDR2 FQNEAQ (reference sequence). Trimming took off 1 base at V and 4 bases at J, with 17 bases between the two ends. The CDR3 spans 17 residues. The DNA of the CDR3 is TGTGCCAGCAGCTTAGAAGACAGGCTTAGGATATACAATGAGCAGTTCTTC. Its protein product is CASSLEDRLRIYNEQFF. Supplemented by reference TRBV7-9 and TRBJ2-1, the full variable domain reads DTGVSQNPRHKITKRGQNVTFRCDPISEHNRLYWYRQTLGQGPEFLTYFQNEAQLEKSRLLSDRFSAERPKGSFSTLEIQRTEQGDSAMYLCASSLEDRLRIYNEQFFGPGTRLTVL.

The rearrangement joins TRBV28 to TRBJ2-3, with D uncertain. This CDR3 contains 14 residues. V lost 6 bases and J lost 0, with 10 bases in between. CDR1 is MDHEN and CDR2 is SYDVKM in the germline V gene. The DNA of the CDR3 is TGTGCCAGCAGGCTGCTAGGGAGCACAGATACGCAGTATTTT. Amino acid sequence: CASRLLGSTDTQYF.